A single sample is the source of the 6 T cell receptor beta chains below, sequenced in a study of cytomegalovirus exposure and HLA in healthy donors. PCR involved 60 Vbeta and 13 Jbeta primers. The method was immunoSEQ multiplex PCR; TCRdb's version includes in-frame clones alone and lacks a portion of them. The sample consists of 150,000 or so clones, over 65% of them appearing once. The sample was PBMCs. Every receptor here comes from a woman in her thirties or forties in good health and CMV-seronegative.

The rearrangement joins TRBV28 to TRBJ2-7, with D hard to call. The ends were cut back, 5 bases at V and 3 bases at J, with 14 bases in the middle. CDR3 length: 14 residues. CDR1 and CDR2 (germline): MDHEN, SYDVKM. The CDR3 bases are TGTGCCAGCAGTCAAGAGGTGGTGGACTACGAGCAGTACTTC. This encodes CASSQEVVDYEQYF.

The V gene is TRBV5-5, the J gene TRBJ1-1; 7 bases fit TRBD1. The CDR3 sequence is 15 residues long. Trimming at V came to 0 bases and at J to 2 bases, leaving 4 bases not matched to a gene. CDR1 and CDR2 from the germline V gene are SGHKS and YYEKEE (reference sequence). CDR3 coding DNA: TGTGCCAGCAGCTTGGTAGGGACAGCTAACACTGAAGCTTTCTTT. This encodes CASSLVGTANTEAFF.

This clone has a handful of counts. This chain uses TRBV19 with TRBJ1-2; TRBD1 matches 11 bases. Per germline, CDR1 LNHDA and CDR2 SQIVND (reference sequence). This CDR3 region has 14 residues. V lost 4 bases and J lost 6; bases outside the gene matches: 4. CDR3 in DNA: TGTGCCAGTAGTAACGGACAGGGGGCGCATGGCTACACCTTC. Its protein is CASSNGQGAHGYTF.

The chain couples TRBV11-2 to TRBJ1-2, with 7 bases identical to TRBD1. The V and J ends lost 5 bases and 8 bases, in that order; junction bases with no gene match: 8. From germline, CDR1 is SGHAT and CDR2 FQNNGV. The CDR3 consists of 13 residues. For the CDR3, the DNA is TGTGCCAGCAGCCTTCAGGGGGTAGGGGGCTACACCTTC. Protein sequence: CASSLQGVGGYTF.

The DNA of the CDR3 is TGTGCCAGCACCTACGGACTAGTTCAAGAGACCCAGTACTTC. Amino acid sequence: CASTYGLVQETQYF. The chain has TRBV5-6 and TRBJ2-5; 7 nucleotides align to TRBD2. Trimming removed 6 bases from V and 2 bases from J; junction bases left unmatched: 7. The germline CDR1 and CDR2 sequences are SGHDT and YYEEEE. The CDR3 has 14 amino acids.

The chain couples TRBV7-2 to TRBJ2-3; no firm D call. The CDR3 extends over 12 amino acids. Germline CDR1 reads SGHTA; CDR2 reads FQGNSA. With 3 bases removed from V and 4 bases from J, the gap between germline ends came to 5 bases. CDR3 region: CASSLFADTQYF. For the CDR3, the DNA is TGTGCCAGCAGCTTGTTCGCAGATACGCAGTATTTT.